These T cell receptor beta chains were read from a single sample in a study of breast tumors, draining lymph nodes, adjacent tissues. TCRdb reanalysed the multiplex PCR reads using MiXCR and keeps one entry per CDR3 protein. The data contain roughly 25,000 distinct CDR3 sequences, 68% of them singletons. The sample was tumor-adjacent breast tissue. The receptors shown here come from a female donor with breast cancer. Some clones in this sample may be carry-over from other donors' samples. Each CDR3 is given with its conserved first and last residue. D genes are given only for firm matches. The listing skips clone size in some rows; elsewhere it reads once, few, many or a size class.

TGTGCCAGCAGTTATAGTGAGGGCTACAATGAGCAGTTCTTC,CASSYSEGYNEQFF,.,.,TRBV6-5,TRBJ2-1
TGTGCCAGCAGCGTAGACCCCCCCCAGGGCGCTCTCGGGGAGCTGTTTTTT,CASSVDPPQGALGELFF,.,.,TRBV9,TRBJ2-2
TGTGCCAGCAGACCCACTAGCGGGAGTCCGGAGGAGCAGTACTTC,CASRPTSGSPEEQYF,TRBD2,medium-sized,TRBV6-1,TRBJ2-7
TGCAGTGCTATACCGAGCCGGGATCCAAATACGCAGTATTTT,CSAIPSRDPNTQYF,.,few,TRBV20-1,TRBJ2-3
TGCGCCAGCAGCCAAGTAAGCCCTAATGAAAAACTGTTTTTT,CASSQVSPNEKLFF,.,once,TRBV4-1,TRBJ1-4
TGCAGTGCTAGAGACCCCCTCGCCTACAATGAGCAGTTCTTC,CSARDPLAYNEQFF,.,.,TRBV20-1,TRBJ2-1
TGTGCCAGCAGTAGAACAGGGGCCGCCCTAGGGACCCAGTACTTC,CASSRTGAALGTQYF,TRBD1,many,TRBV6-2/TRBV6-3,TRBJ2-5
TGTGCCAGCAGCCAAGGCCGGACGGTCTACAATGAGCAGTTCTTC,CASSQGRTVYNEQFF,.,.,TRBV3-1,TRBJ2-1
TGTGCCAGCAGCTCGACAGGCAACTACGAGCAGTACTTC,CASSSTGNYEQYF,.,.,TRBV5-5,TRBJ2-7
TGTGCCAGCAGCCCCCGGGACAGGGGGCGGGAGCAGTACTTC,CASSPRDRGREQYF,TRBD1,few,TRBV11-2,TRBJ2-7
TGTGCCAGCAGCCATTTTCGGGCAGATACGCAGTATTTT,CASSHFRADTQYF,.,many,TRBV12-3/TRBV12-4,TRBJ2-3
TGTGCCAGCAGCTTAGATCTAAGGTACTACGAGCAGTACTTC,CASSLDLRYYEQYF,.,.,TRBV11-2,TRBJ2-7
TGTGCCAGCAGCCCAGAAAACTACGAGCAGTACTTC,CASSPENYEQYF,.,many,TRBV6-6,TRBJ2-7
TGTGCCAGCAGTGAAGCGCTTCGGGGGAGGGCAGAGACCCAGTACTTC,CASSEALRGRAETQYF,TRBD2,.,TRBV2,TRBJ2-5
TGTGCCAGCAGCACAACTAGCGGGAGCCCGACAGATACGCAGTATTTT,CASSTTSGSPTDTQYF,TRBD2,once,TRBV7-6,TRBJ2-3
TGTGCCAGCAGCCGACTAGCGGGGAACAATGAGCAGTTCTTC,CASSRLAGNNEQFF,TRBD2,.,TRBV7-9,TRBJ2-1
TGCAGTGCTAGCTCGGGGAGGGATCAGCCCCAGCATTTT,CSASSGRDQPQHF,.,medium-sized,TRBV20-1,TRBJ1-5
TGTGCCACCAGCAGCCGCTTGACTAGCAGAATGGGAGATACGCAGTATTTT,CATSSRLTSRMGDTQYF,TRBD2,.,TRBV15,TRBJ2-3
TGCGCCAGCCGGGGGCTAGCGGGAGGGCCGAGCGAGCAGTACTTC,CASRGLAGGPSEQYF,TRBD2,.,TRBV5-1,TRBJ2-7
TGTGCCAGCTCCCCGGGACGGGATCGGCCCCAGCATTTT,CASSPGRDRPQHF,.,few,TRBV5-4,TRBJ1-5
TGTGCCAGCAGCTTGGGGGCGAGGGGGCGAGGTTACGAGCAGTACTTC,CASSLGARGRGYEQYF,TRBD1,.,TRBV7-2,TRBJ2-7
TGTGCCTTTGCGGGGGGAGACACCGGGGAGCTGTTTTTT,CAFAGGDTGELFF,TRBD2,.,TRBV2,TRBJ2-2
TGTGCCAGCTCAGGGGAATCTGGCTACACCTTC,CASSGESGYTF,.,.,TRBV11-2,TRBJ1-2
TGCAGTGCTAGAGATAGGGAGGGAAACTCCTATAATTCACCCCTCCACTTT,CSARDREGNSYNSPLHF,.,.,TRBV20-1,TRBJ1-6
TGCGCCAGCACTACAGGGCGGCCTGGTTTCACGCAGTATTTT,CASTTGRPGFTQYF,.,.,TRBV5-1,TRBJ2-3
TGCAGTGCTGCCGGGACTAGCGGGAGAAGCACAGATACGCAGTATTTT,CSAAGTSGRSTDTQYF,TRBD2,.,TRBV20-1,TRBJ2-3
TGTGCCAGCAGCGCCGGACTGAGTGAGCAGTTCTTC,CASSAGLSEQFF,.,.,TRBV9,TRBJ2-1
TGTGCCAGCAGTTCATCCGCGGGGCTGAGCTATGGCTACACCTTC,CASSSSAGLSYGYTF,.,.,TRBV28,TRBJ1-2
TGTGCCAGCAGGCGGGGACTAGCAGACACCGGGGAGCTGTTTTTT,CASRRGLADTGELFF,TRBD2,.,TRBV6-1,TRBJ2-2
TGCGCCAGCAGCCACCCCCCCGGGGGCGCGGGTCCCACCGGGACTAGCCGGTACGAGCAGTACTTC,CASSHPPGGAGPTGTSRYEQYF,TRBD2,.,TRBV5-1,TRBJ2-7
TGTGCCTGGACGGACAGGGGCTACGAGCAGTACTTC,CAWTDRGYEQYF,TRBD1,.,TRBV30,TRBJ2-7
TGCGCCAGCAGTGTTTCGTCAGCCCACACAGATACGCAGTATTTT,CASSVSSAHTDTQYF,.,medium-sized,TRBV10-1,TRBJ2-3
TGTGCCAGCAGCTTACTCCCTAGCGGGAGAGCTGGGGGGTTCTTC,CASSLLPSGRAGGFF,TRBD2,.,TRBV7-2,TRBJ2-1
TGCGCCAGCAGCCAATTGACAGGGCGGGGTCCCGGCTACACCTTC,CASSQLTGRGPGYTF,TRBD1,once,TRBV5-1,TRBJ1-2
TGCAGTGCTAGGGGAGGGGTCGGTTTT,CSARGGVGF,TRBD2,.,TRBV20-1,TRBJ2-3
TGTGCCAGCAGTCGGTCCCGCGGGGGCCTCTCCTACAATGAGCAGTTCTTC,CASSRSRGGLSYNEQFF,.,many,TRBV6-1,TRBJ2-1
TGCGCCAGCAGCTCGGGTAGCGGGAGTTACTACAATGAGCAGTTCTTC,CASSSGSGSYYNEQFF,TRBD2,many,TRBV5-1,TRBJ2-1
TGTGCCAGCAGCTTAGGTCCCCAGCCAGACCCCCTTGGCTACACCTTC,CASSLGPQPDPLGYTF,.,medium-sized,TRBV7-9,TRBJ1-2
TGTGCCAGCAGCGGACAGACAGGGGGCTATGGCTACACCTTC,CASSGQTGGYGYTF,TRBD1,few,TRBV7-8,TRBJ1-2
TGTGCCAGCAGCTGGCAGGGGGGGAGAGGAGAGACCCAGTACTTC,CASSWQGGRGETQYF,.,.,TRBV7-9,TRBJ2-5
TGTGCCAGCAGCGCCGGGACAAATTCCTACAATGAGCAGTTCTTC,CASSAGTNSYNEQFF,.,.,TRBV9,TRBJ2-1
TGTGCCAGCAGCATACGACGTCGGTCCGAGCAGTACTTC,CASSIRRRSEQYF,.,.,TRBV6-2/TRBV6-3,TRBJ2-7
TGTGCCAGCAGTTTGGGGGCGGGGGCCAACGTCCTGACTTTC,CASSLGAGANVLTF,.,medium-sized,TRBV6-5,TRBJ2-6
TGCAGTGCTAGCCCACTAGCGGGAAACTACAATGAGCAGTTCTTC,CSASPLAGNYNEQFF,TRBD2,.,TRBV20-1,TRBJ2-1
TGTGCCAGCAGTTCGACAGCGACGGGGGTGCAGTACTTC,CASSSTATGVQYF,.,.,TRBV7-9,TRBJ2-7
TGTGCCAGCAGCCCCCGCGATGAAGGACAGCAGTTCTTC,CASSPRDEGQQFF,.,.,TRBV9,TRBJ2-1
TGCGCCAGCAGCAGAGGGGGTGCAGGGGATACGCAGTATTTT,CASSRGGAGDTQYF,.,medium-sized,TRBV5-1,TRBJ2-3
TGTGCCATCAGCCGACAGGGGAGTGATAATGAAAAACTGTTTTTT,CAISRQGSDNEKLFF,TRBD1,.,TRBV10-3,TRBJ1-4
TGCGCCAGCAGCCAAGGTGAGGAGCTATCTCATGGCTACACCTTC,CASSQGEELSHGYTF,.,few,TRBV4-1,TRBJ1-2
TGTGCCACCAGTGACCCTAAGCGGGAGGGCTGGAATGAGCAGTTCTTC,CATSDPKREGWNEQFF,TRBD2,.,TRBV24-1,TRBJ2-1
TGTGCCAGCAGCTTGTACGGCCACGAGCAGTACTTC,CASSLYGHEQYF,.,.,TRBV5-5,TRBJ2-7
TGTGCCAGTAGTATTCAGCGGGAGTACGAGCAGTACTTC,CASSIQREYEQYF,TRBD2,once,TRBV19,TRBJ2-7
TGTGCCAGCAGTTCGTCGACAGGAGTCACCTATAATTCACCCCTCCACTTT,CASSSSTGVTYNSPLHF,.,.,TRBV6-5,TRBJ1-6
TGCGCCAGCAGCTTGGAAGGCAACGTCCTGACTTTC,CASSLEGNVLTF,.,medium-sized,TRBV5-1,TRBJ2-6
TGTGCCAGCAGCCCACGGACAGGTTGGGGCAATGAGCAGTTCTTC,CASSPRTGWGNEQFF,TRBD1,.,TRBV9,TRBJ2-1
TGCAGTGCTAGCGATGATGGGGTAGGGGAGCAGTTCTTC,CSASDDGVGEQFF,.,.,TRBV20-1,TRBJ2-1
TGTGGGACTAGCGGGAGCTACGAGCAGTACTTC,CGTSGSYEQYF,TRBD2,.,TRBV20-1,TRBJ2-7
TGTGCCAGCGACTCTCGCTTGGGGGGGAGCTTTTACAATGAGCAGTTCTTC,CASDSRLGGSFYNEQFF,TRBD2,.,TRBV28,TRBJ2-1
TGTGCCAGCAGCCAAGTCAGCACCGGGGAGCTGTTTTTT,CASSQVSTGELFF,.,.,TRBV14,TRBJ2-2
TGTGCCAGCAGACAGGACCGGGAGCAGTACTTC,CASRQDREQYF,.,.,TRBV6-6,TRBJ2-7